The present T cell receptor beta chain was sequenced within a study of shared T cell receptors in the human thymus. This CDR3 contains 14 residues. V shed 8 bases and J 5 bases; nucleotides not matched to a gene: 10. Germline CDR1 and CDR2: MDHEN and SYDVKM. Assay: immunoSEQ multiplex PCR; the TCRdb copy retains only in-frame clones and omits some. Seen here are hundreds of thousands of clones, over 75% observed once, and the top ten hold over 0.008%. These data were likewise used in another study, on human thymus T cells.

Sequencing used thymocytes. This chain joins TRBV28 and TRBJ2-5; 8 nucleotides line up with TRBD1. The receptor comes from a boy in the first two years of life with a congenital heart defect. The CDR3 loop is CASSDRGGGETQYF. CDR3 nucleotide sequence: TGTGCCAGCTCCGACAGGGGAGGAGGGGAGACCCAGTACTTC.